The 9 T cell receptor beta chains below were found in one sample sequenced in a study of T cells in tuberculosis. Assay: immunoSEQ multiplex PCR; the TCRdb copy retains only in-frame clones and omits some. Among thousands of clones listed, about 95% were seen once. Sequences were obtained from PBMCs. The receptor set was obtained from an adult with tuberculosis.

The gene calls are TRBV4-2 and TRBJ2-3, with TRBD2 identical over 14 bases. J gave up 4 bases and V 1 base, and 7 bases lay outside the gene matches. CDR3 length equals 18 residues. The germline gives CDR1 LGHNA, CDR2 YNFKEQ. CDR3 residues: CASSQGSRLAGGPDTQYF. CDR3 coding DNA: TGTGCCAGCAGCCAAGGAAGTCGACTAGCGGGGGGGCCAGATACGCAGTATTTT.

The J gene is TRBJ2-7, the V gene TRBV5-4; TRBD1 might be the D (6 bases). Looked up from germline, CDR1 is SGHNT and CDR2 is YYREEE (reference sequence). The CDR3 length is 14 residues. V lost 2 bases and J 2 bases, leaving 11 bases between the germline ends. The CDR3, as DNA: TGTGCCAGCAGCTTACAGGGACCCACCTACGAGCAGTACTTC. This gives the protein CASSLQGPTYEQYF.

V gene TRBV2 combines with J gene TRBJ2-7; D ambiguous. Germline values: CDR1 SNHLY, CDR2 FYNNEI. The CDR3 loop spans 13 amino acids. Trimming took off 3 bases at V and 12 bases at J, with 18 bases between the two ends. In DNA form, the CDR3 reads TGTGCCAGCAGTGACGCGGATAGACGGTGGCGGTACTTC. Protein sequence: CASSDADRRWRYF.

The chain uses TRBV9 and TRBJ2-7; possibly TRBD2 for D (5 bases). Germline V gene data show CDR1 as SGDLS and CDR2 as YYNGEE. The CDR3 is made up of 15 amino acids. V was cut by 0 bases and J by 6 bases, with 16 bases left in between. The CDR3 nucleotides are TGTGCCAGCAGCGTAGGACTCCTCACTAGAGGCGAGCAGTACTTC. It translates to CASSVGLLTRGEQYF. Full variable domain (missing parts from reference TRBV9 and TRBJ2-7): DSGVTQTPKHLITATGQRVTLRCSPRSGDLSVYWYQQSLDQGLQFLIQYYNGEERAKGNILERFSAQQFPDLHSELNLSSLELGDSALYFCASSVGLLTRGEQYFGPGTRLTVT.

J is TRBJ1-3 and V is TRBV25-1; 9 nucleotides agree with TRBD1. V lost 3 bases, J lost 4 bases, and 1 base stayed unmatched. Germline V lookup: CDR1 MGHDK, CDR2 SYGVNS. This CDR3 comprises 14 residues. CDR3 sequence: CASSDGQGGNTIYF. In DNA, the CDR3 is TGTGCCAGCAGTGATGGACAGGGGGGAAACACCATATATTTT.

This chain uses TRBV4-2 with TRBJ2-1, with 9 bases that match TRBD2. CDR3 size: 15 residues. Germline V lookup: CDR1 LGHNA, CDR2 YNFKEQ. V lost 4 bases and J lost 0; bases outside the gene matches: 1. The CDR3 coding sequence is TGTGCCAGCAGCCGACTAGCGGACTCCTACAATGAGCAGTTCTTC. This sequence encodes CASSRLADSYNEQFF.

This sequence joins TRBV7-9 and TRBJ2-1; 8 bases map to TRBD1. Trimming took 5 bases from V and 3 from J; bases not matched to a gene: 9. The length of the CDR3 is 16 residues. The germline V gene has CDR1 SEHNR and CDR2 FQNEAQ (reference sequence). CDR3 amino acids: CASSLRQGPLYNEQFF. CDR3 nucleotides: TGTGCCAGCAGCCTCCGACAGGGGCCCCTCTACAATGAGCAGTTCTTC.

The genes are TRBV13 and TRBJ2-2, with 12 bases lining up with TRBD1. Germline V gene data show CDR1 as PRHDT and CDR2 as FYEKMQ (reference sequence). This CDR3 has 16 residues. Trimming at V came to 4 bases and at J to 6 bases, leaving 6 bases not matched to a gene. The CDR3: CASSYSRDRGPGELFF. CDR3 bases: TGTGCCAGCAGCTATTCCCGGGACAGGGGGCCCGGGGAGCTGTTTTTT.

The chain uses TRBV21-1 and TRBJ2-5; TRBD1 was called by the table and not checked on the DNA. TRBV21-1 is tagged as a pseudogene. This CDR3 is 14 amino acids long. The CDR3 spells CASIRRQNQETQYF. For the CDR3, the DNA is TGTGCCAGCATCCGTCGACAGAACCAAGAGACCCAGTACTTC.